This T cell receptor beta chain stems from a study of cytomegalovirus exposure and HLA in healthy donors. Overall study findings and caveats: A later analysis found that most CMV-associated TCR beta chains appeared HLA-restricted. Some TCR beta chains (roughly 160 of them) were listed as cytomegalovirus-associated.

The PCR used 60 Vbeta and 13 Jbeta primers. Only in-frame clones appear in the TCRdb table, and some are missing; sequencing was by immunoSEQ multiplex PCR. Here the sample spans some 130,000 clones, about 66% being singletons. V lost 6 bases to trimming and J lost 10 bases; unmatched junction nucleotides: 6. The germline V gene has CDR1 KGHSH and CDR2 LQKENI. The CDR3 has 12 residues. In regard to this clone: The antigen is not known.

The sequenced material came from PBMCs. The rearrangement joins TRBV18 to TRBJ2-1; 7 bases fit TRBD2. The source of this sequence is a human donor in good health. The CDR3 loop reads CASSRPGLEQFF. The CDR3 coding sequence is TGTGCCAGCTCCCGTCCGGGACTAGAGCAGTTCTTC.